The rows below give T cell receptor beta chains drawn from one sample of a study of blood T cell repertoires in COVID-19. The assay was immunoSEQ multiplex PCR, and TCRdb's table has in-frame clones only and misses some. The sample carries about 200,000 clones, about 78% recorded once. Input material: peripheral blood. These receptor sequences come from a woman aged 65 to 85 with acute or convalescent COVID-19. The CDR3 runs from the conserved cysteine through the conserved F or W. A D gene is named only where the DNA matches it firmly. Clone sizes are given selectively: once, few, many, or a class where the clone is expanded.

v_gene	abundance	d_gene	j_gene	CDR3nt	CDR3aa
TRBV19	.	TRBD1	TRBJ1-5	TGTGCCAGTAGTACGGGACAGGGGGCAGGGCAGCCCCAGCATTTT	CASSTGQGAGQPQHF
TRBV28	.	TRBD1	TRBJ1-2	TGTGCCAGCAGTTCCCAGGGGGCTAACTATGGCTACACCTTC	CASSSQGANYGYTF
TRBV18	.	TRBD1	TRBJ2-7	TGTGCCAGCTCACCACCTTCGGGACAGGGGGCCTCCTACGAGCAGTACTTC	CASSPPSGQGASYEQYF
TRBV2	.	TRBD1	TRBJ1-5	TGTGCCAGCGGCGGGACAGGCCTTAGCAATCAGCCCCAGCATTTT	CASGGTGLSNQPQHF
TRBV13	.	.	TRBJ2-7	TGTGCCAGCAGCTTAGTTGGGGGGATCGAGCAGTACTTC	CASSLVGGIEQYF
TRBV27	few	.	TRBJ1-2	TGTGCCAGCAGTTTATCCCCGCTTCCCGGGGTAGGATACTATGGCTACACCTTC	CASSLSPLPGVGYYGYTF
TRBV2	once	.	TRBJ2-5	TGTGCCAGCAGTGAGGGTCGGGGGGAGACCCAGTACTTC	CASSEGRGETQYF
TRBV18	few	TRBD2	TRBJ2-1	TGTGCCAGCTCCCCTCTACGGGAGGTGGTCGATGAGCAGTTCTTC	CASSPLREVVDEQFF
TRBV29-1	.	TRBD2	TRBJ2-7	TGCAGCGTTGGGGGCGGGAGGGGTATCTACGAGCAGTACTTC	CSVGGGRGIYEQYF
TRBV2	few	.	TRBJ1-2	TGTGCCAGCAGTCTTATGAGATCTACTAACTATGGCTACACCTTC	CASSLMRSTNYGYTF
TRBV28	.	TRBD1	TRBJ1-1	TGTGCCAGCAGATCACGAGGACAGGGATTGGCTGAAGCTTTCTTT	CASRSRGQGLAEAFF
TRBV10-1	few	.	TRBJ2-2	TGCGCCACGCAGGGATACACCGGGGAGCTGTTTTTT	CATQGYTGELFF
TRBV3-1/TRBV3-2	.	.	TRBJ1-2	TGTGCCAGCAGCCAAGATCATTTCTATGGCTACACCTTC	CASSQDHFYGYTF
TRBV28	.	TRBD1	TRBJ2-2	TGTGCCAGCAGTTTTTTCTCGCCAGGGGGCCACGGGGAGCTGTTTTTT	CASSFFSPGGHGELFF
TRBV28	.	.	TRBJ1-1	TGTGCCAGCAGTTTCCAGGGAGGAAAGAACACTGAAGCTTTCTTT	CASSFQGGKNTEAFF
TRBV10-3	few	.	TRBJ1-2	TGTGCCATCAGCGAGCTGACGGACTCCTCGGGCGGCTACACCTTC	CAISELTDSSGGYTF
TRBV5-4	.	TRBD1	TRBJ1-1	TGTGCCAGCAGCCCCGTTGGGCAGGGGGACACTGAAGCTTTCTTT	CASSPVGQGDTEAFF
TRBV2	.	.	TRBJ2-3	TGTGCCAGCAGCCTCCTAGCTGGGGGCACAGATACGCAGTATTTT	CASSLLAGGTDTQYF
TRBV5-5	once	.	TRBJ1-3	TGTGCCAGCAGCTTGCTCAGGGGCTCGGACACCATATATTTT	CASSLLRGSDTIYF
TRBV24-1	.	TRBD2	TRBJ2-3	TGTGCCACCAGAGGCGGGAGGGCCGCAGATACGCAGTATTTT	CATRGGRAADTQYF
TRBV27	.	TRBD1	TRBJ2-7	TGTGCCAGCAGTCTCAGACAGGGGGCCTACGAGCAGTACTTC	CASSLRQGAYEQYF
TRBV27	.	TRBD2	TRBJ2-1	TGTGCCAGCAGTTTTGTAGCGGGAAGCTACAATGAGCAGTTCTTC	CASSFVAGSYNEQFF
TRBV6-5	.	TRBD1	TRBJ1-2	TGTGCCAGCACCAAGACAGGGGCCCACTATGGCTACACCTTC	CASTKTGAHYGYTF
TRBV14	.	.	TRBJ2-7	TGTGCCAGCAGGGCAATGGAGGGCGGTTCCTACGAGCAGTACTTC	CASRAMEGGSYEQYF
TRBV27	.	.	TRBJ2-7	TGTGCCAGCAGTGTCAGAGACACTGAGACGAAGTACTTC	CASSVRDTETKYF
TRBV18	.	.	TRBJ1-4	TGTGCCAGCTCACCACCAAGCAAGGAAAAACTGTTTTTT	CASSPPSKEKLFF
TRBV20-1	once	.	TRBJ2-7	TGCAGTGCCGTGGCCTCCTACGAGCAGTACTTC	CSAVASYEQYF
TRBV28	.	TRBD2	TRBJ2-1	TGTGCCAGCAGCCTACTACGGGGACTAGCGGGAGCATCCTACAATGAGCAGTTCTTC	CASSLLRGLAGASYNEQFF
TRBV10-3	.	.	TRBJ2-7	TGTGCCATCAGTGGGACCCCCGGGGGGACATCTAACGACGAGCAGTACTTC	CAISGTPGGTSNDEQYF
TRBV6-5	.	.	TRBJ1-2	TGTGCCAGCAGTTACTCGAGTCAGGGGAACTATGGCTACACCTTC	CASSYSSQGNYGYTF
TRBV27	.	.	TRBJ1-6	TGTGCCAGCAGTATTACAAGTAATTCACCCCTCCACTTT	CASSITSNSPLHF
TRBV20-1	.	TRBD2	TRBJ2-1	TGCAGTGCTAGTAGGCTAGCGGGAGACTACAATGAGCAGTTCTTC	CSASRLAGDYNEQFF
TRBV19	.	.	TRBJ1-2	TGTGCCAGTAGTACTGACAGGCGGCAGGGAGGCTACACCTTC	CASSTDRRQGGYTF
TRBV7-9	.	.	TRBJ1-4	TGTGCCAGCAGCTTAGGAGACACATACTATGAAAAACTGTTTTTT	CASSLGDTYYEKLFF
TRBV5-6	few	TRBD1	TRBJ2-7	TGTGCCAGCAGCAACACAGGGGGCGAGCAGTACTTC	CASSNTGGEQYF
TRBV19	.	TRBD1	TRBJ2-5	TGTGCCAGTGGGGGCCTCAGGGGGCGCGGGGAGACCCAGTACTTC	CASGGLRGRGETQYF
TRBV19	.	TRBD1	TRBJ1-1	TGTGCCAGTAGTCCGGGACAGGGGGCGCGTACTGAAGCTTTCTTT	CASSPGQGARTEAFF
TRBV18	.	TRBD1	TRBJ2-2	TGTGCCAGCTCACCACAGGGGGCAACCGGGGAGCTGTTTTTT	CASSPQGATGELFF
TRBV5-5	.	TRBD1	TRBJ2-7	TGTGCCAGCAGCGGACAGGGGATCAACGAGCAGTACTTC	CASSGQGINEQYF
TRBV11-2	.	.	TRBJ2-3	TGTGCCAGCAGCTTGACTCGAGAAGATACGCAGTATTTT	CASSLTREDTQYF
TRBV18	.	.	TRBJ1-2	TGTGCCAGCGGAGGACAGCCAAACTATGGCTACACCTTC	CASGGQPNYGYTF
TRBV10-3	once	.	TRBJ2-3	TGTGCCATCAGTGAGTCCAAAGGGGCGAGGTCGGATACGCAGTATTTT	CAISESKGARSDTQYF
TRBV3-1/TRBV3-2	.	.	TRBJ1-1	TGTGCCAGCAGCCCCCGGGCAGGGCAGACTGAAGCTTTCTTT	CASSPRAGQTEAFF
TRBV7-9	.	.	TRBJ2-5	TGTGCCAGCAGCTTGAGATTAGGAGACCAAGAGACCCAGTACTTC	CASSLRLGDQETQYF
TRBV6-4	few	.	TRBJ2-3	TGTGCCAGCAGTGAATATCTAGTTACGGTAGATACGCAGTATTTT	CASSEYLVTVDTQYF
TRBV15	.	TRBD1	TRBJ2-7	TGTGCCACCAGCAGAGAGGGTGCAGGGGGCGGAGAGCAGTACTTC	CATSREGAGGGEQYF
TRBV11-1	.	TRBD2	TRBJ2-7	TGTGCCAGCAGCCCCGGGGGGCGGGAGGCCTCCTACGAGCAGTACTTC	CASSPGGREASYEQYF
TRBV28	.	TRBD1	TRBJ1-2	TGTGCCAGCAGGGGACAGGACTATGGCTACACCTTC	CASRGQDYGYTF
TRBV27	.	TRBD1	TRBJ1-6	TGTGCCAGCAGTTTATCGGTACCGGGACAGGGAACTTCACCCCTCCACTTT	CASSLSVPGQGTSPLHF
TRBV28	.	.	TRBJ1-5	TGTGCCAGCAGTGGGGGGAATCAGCCCCAGCATTTT	CASSGGNQPQHF
TRBV3-1/TRBV3-2	.	.	TRBJ1-5	TGTGCCAGCAGCCAAGATCAGGCCCCTCATCAGCCCCAGCATTTT	CASSQDQAPHQPQHF